Sequencing of this T cell receptor beta chain was carried out in a study of T cells in Graves' hyperthyroidism and ophthalmopathy. A note on this clonotype: Its cognate antigen is unknown.

V shed 0 bases and J shed 13 bases, with 10 bases lying between them. CDR1 and CDR2 (germline): SGHRS, YFSETQ. The CDR3 has 11 amino acids. TCR beta CDR3 regions were amplified from RNA. HTBI primers were used for first-round RT-PCR of the TCR CDR3. TCRdb re-called the multiplex PCR reads with MiXCR, one entry per CDR3 protein. The sample lists some 300,000 distinct CDR3 sequences, over 15% occurring once. Study-wide points: In the analysis, a 13 V-J model separated ophthalmopathy from stable hyperthyroidism.

Clinical symptoms, serum thyroxine and TRAb, thyroid ultrasound and orbital computed tomography were used for the diagnoses. This chain connects TRBV5-1 to TRBJ2-5, with unresolved D. The sequencing input was blood. This receptor was taken from a man aged 30 to 39 with Graves' hyperthyroidism. In DNA, the CDR3 is TGCGCCAGCAGCTTGGATTCGTGGACGTACTTC. Protein product: CASSLDSWTYF.